This T cell receptor beta chain was recovered during a study of blood T cells in healthy people across ages. With 5 bases clipped from V and 4 bases from J, the junction kept 6 bases outside the gene matches. Germline CDR1 is MNHEY and CDR2 is SVGEGT. This CDR3 region has 14 residues. This clonotype was found a few times. Its antigen is as yet unknown. Primers used in a second PCR of roughly 7 to 11 cycles were a sample-barcoded 5' primer and a J-beta primer mix. TCRdb re-analysed the 5' RACE reads in MiXCR, keeping a single row per CDR3 protein. The table lists 780,000 or so distinct CDR3 sequences, around 50% of them singletons. Overall study findings and caveats: For the donors, CMV status was unknown and possibly confounded expanded clonotype changes. Estimates of diversity drawn from one million T cells were considered underestimates.

This chain uses TRBV6-2 or TRBV6-3 with TRBJ1-2; 8 nucleotides line up with TRBD1. The clonotype originates from a man aged 40-49 years in good health. Sequenced: blood. This CDR3 reads CASSPRTGSYGYTF. DNA of the CDR3: TGTGCCAGCAGTCCCCGGACAGGGAGCTATGGCTACACCTTC.